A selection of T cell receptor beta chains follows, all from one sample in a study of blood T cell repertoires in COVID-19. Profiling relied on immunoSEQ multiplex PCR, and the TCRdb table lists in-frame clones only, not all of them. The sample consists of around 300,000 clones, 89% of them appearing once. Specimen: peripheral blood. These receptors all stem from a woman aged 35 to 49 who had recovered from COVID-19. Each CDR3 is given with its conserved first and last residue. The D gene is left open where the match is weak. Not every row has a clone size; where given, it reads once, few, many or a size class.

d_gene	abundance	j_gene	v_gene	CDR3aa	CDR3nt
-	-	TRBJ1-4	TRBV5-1	CASSYTPRSESTNEKLFF	TGCGCCAGCAGCTACACTCCCCGCAGCGAATCAACTAATGAAAAACTGTTTTTT
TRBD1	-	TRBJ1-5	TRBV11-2	CASSLEGTGHQPQHF	TGTGCCAGCAGCTTAGAGGGGACAGGTCATCAGCCCCAGCATTTT
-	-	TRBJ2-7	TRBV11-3	CASGLSYEQYF	TGTGCCAGCGGGCTGAGCTACGAGCAGTACTTC
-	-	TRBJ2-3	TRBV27	CASSLGGTDTQYF	TGTGCCAGCAGTTTAGGAGGCACAGATACGCAGTATTTT
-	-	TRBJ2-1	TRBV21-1	CASSNAPNEQFF	TGTGCCAGCAGCAACGCGCCCAATGAGCAGTTCTTC
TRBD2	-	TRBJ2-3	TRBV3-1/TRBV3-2	CASSQEISGRVTDTQYF	TGTGCCAGCAGCCAAGAGATTAGCGGGAGAGTAACAGATACGCAGTATTTT
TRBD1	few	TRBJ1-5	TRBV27	CASSSGQGRNQPQHF	TGTGCCAGCAGTTCGGGACAGGGGCGCAATCAGCCCCAGCATTTT
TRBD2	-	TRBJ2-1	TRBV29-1	CSAATSGGTNSYNEQFF	TGCAGCGCCGCAACTAGCGGAGGGACCAACTCCTACAATGAGCAGTTCTTC
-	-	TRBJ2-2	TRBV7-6	CASSLSGVNTGELFF	TGTGCCAGCAGCTTAAGCGGAGTGAACACCGGGGAGCTGTTTTTT
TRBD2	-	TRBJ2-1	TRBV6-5	CASRPRGLYNEQFF	TGTGCCAGCAGACCACGGGGACTATACAATGAGCAGTTCTTC
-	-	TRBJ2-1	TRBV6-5	CASSYGGAGRNEQFF	TGTGCCAGCAGTTACGGGGGGGCGGGAAGGAATGAGCAGTTCTTC
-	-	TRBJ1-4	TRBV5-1	CASSLAGGSEKLFF	TGCGCCAGCAGCTTGGCCGGCGGCAGCGAAAAACTGTTTTTT
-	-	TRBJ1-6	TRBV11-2	CASSLVRDYNSPLHF	TGTGCCAGCAGCTTAGTGCGGGATTATAATTCACCCCTCCACTTT
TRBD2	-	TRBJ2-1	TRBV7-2	CASSPRTSGIFGEQFF	TGTGCCAGCAGCCCGAGGACTAGCGGGATTTTCGGTGAGCAGTTCTTC
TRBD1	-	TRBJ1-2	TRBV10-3	CAISEPAGTGGEVVRYGYTF	TGTGCCATCAGTGAGCCGGCCGGGACAGGAGGCGAGGTTGTTCGGTATGGCTACACCTTC
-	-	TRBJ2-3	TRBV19	CASSIDVSGPSTDTQYF	TGTGCCAGTAGTATAGATGTGAGCGGGCCTAGCACAGATACGCAGTATTTT
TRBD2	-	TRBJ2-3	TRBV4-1	CASSPLAGADTQYF	TGCGCCAGCAGCCCACTAGCGGGCGCAGATACGCAGTATTTT
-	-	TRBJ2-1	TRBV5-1	CASSLIGGVINEQFF	TGCGCCAGCAGCTTGATCGGAGGGGTGATTAATGAGCAGTTCTTC
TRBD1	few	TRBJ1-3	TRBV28	CASSSPLTGEKPSGNTIYF	TGTGCCAGCAGTTCCCCGTTAACAGGGGAGAAGCCCTCTGGAAACACCATATATTTT
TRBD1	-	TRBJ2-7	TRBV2	CATWTGAEQYF	TGTGCCACCTGGACAGGCGCCGAGCAGTACTTC
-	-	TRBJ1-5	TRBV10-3	CAIGLGAQPQHF	TGTGCCATCGGGCTAGGGGCACAGCCCCAGCATTTT
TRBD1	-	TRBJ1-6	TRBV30	CAWGTENSPLHF	TGTGCCTGGGGGACAGAAAATTCACCCCTCCACTTT
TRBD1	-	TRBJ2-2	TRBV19	CASRRQGVTNTGELFF	TGTGCCAGTAGGCGACAGGGGGTCACGAACACCGGGGAGCTGTTTTTT
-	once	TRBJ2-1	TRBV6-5	CASSYSGVDEQFF	TGTGCCAGCAGTTACTCAGGGGTGGATGAGCAGTTCTTC
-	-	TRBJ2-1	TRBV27	CASGVGGLASGQGARSYNEQFF	TGTGCCAGCGGGGTAGGGGGACTAGCAAGCGGGCAGGGGGCTAGGTCCTACAATGAGCAGTTCTTC
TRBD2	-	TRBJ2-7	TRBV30	CAWSVSPGGEQYF	TGTGCCTGGAGTGTAAGTCCGGGGGGGGAGCAGTACTTC
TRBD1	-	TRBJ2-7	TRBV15	CATRGTGQTYEQYF	TGTGCCACCAGAGGGACAGGTCAGACCTACGAGCAGTACTTC
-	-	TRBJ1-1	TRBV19	CASSPSQVRLTEAFF	TGTGCCAGTAGTCCATCACAAGTGAGGTTGACTGAAGCTTTCTTT
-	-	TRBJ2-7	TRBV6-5	CATERVLSYEQYF	TGTGCCACCGAGCGGGTCCTCTCCTACGAGCAGTACTTC
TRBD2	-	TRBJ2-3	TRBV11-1	CASSLQSGGPTDTQYF	TGTGCCAGCAGCTTACAGTCGGGAGGGCCGACAGATACGCAGTATTTT
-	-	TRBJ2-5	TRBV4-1	CASSQAGGGRLETQYF	TGCGCCAGCAGCCAGGCGGGTGGGGGGAGGTTGGAGACCCAGTACTTC
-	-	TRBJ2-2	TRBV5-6	CASTLGRGSTGELFF	-
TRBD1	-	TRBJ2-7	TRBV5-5	CASSLVGQGGHEQYF	TGTGCCAGCAGCTTGGTAGGACAGGGGGGACACGAGCAGTACTTC
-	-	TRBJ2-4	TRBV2	CASMRMDILAKNIQYF	TGTGCCAGCATGAGAATGGACATCTTAGCCAAAAACATTCAGTACTTC
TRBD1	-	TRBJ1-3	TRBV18	CASSPITGTVGNTIYF	TGTGCCAGCTCACCAATTACCGGGACAGTCGGAAACACCATATATTTT
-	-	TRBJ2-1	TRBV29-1	CSAEGGNNEQFF	TGCAGCGCCGAGGGCGGAAACAATGAGCAGTTCTTC
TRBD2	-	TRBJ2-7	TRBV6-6	CASSRLTTGTTPYEQYF	TGTGCCAGCAGTCGCCTAACCACCGGGACTACGCCCTACGAGCAGTACTTC
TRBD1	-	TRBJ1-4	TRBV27	CASSLGTATEKLFF	TGTGCCAGCAGTTTAGGGACAGCTACTGAAAAACTGTTTTTT
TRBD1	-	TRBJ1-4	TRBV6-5	CASSPGQGYEKLFF	TGTGCCAGCAGTCCGGGACAGGGTTACGAAAAACTGTTTTTT
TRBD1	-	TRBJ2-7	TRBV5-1	CASSLGQGLWEQYF	TGCGCCAGCAGCTTAGGACAGGGCCTATGGGAGCAGTACTTC
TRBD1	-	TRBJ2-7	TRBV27	CASSPTGQGRHEQYF	TGTGCCAGCAGTCCCACGGGACAGGGTCGGCACGAGCAGTACTTC
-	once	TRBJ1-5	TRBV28	CASSIIDSKYSNQPQHF	TGTGCCAGCAGTATCATTGACAGCAAATATAGCAATCAGCCCCAGCATTTT
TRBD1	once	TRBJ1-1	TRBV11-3	CASSPGQGGTEAFF	TGTGCCAGCAGCCCCGGACAGGGGGGGACTGAAGCTTTCTTT
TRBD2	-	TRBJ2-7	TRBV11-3	CASSPPGSGSSYEQYF	TGTGCCAGCAGCCCGCCGGGTAGCGGGAGTAGCTACGAGCAGTACTTC
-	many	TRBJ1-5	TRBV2	CASTLYGGINNQPQHF	TGTGCCAGCACCTTATACGGGGGGATTAACAATCAGCCCCAGCATTTT
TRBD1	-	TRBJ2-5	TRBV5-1	CASSSTGGLQETQYF	TGCGCCAGCAGCTCGACAGGGGGCCTACAAGAGACCCAGTACTTC
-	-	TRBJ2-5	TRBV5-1	CASSLASTEETQYF	TGCGCCAGCAGCTTGGCCTCGACAGAAGAGACCCAGTACTTC
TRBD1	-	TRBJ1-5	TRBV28	CASSPGTGNSNQPQHF	TGTGCCAGCAGTCCGGGGACAGGAAATAGCAATCAGCCCCAGCATTTT
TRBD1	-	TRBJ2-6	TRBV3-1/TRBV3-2	CASSLYGQGPSGANVLTF	TGTGCCAGCAGCCTTTATGGACAGGGACCCTCTGGGGCCAACGTCCTGACTTTC
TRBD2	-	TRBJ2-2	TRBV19	CASTYSGRQNTGELFF	TGTGCCAGTACCTATAGCGGGAGGCAAAACACCGGGGAGCTGTTTTTT
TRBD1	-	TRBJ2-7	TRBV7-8	CASSLGQGGPHEQYF	TGTGCCAGCAGCTTAGGACAGGGGGGGCCTCACGAGCAGTACTTC
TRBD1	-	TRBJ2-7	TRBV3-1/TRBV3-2	CASSQDRAPTREQYF	TGTGCCAGCAGCCAGGACAGGGCACCTACGCGGGAGCAGTACTTC
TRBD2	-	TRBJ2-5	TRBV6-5	CASRSPGGQETQYF	TGTGCCAGCCGTTCCCCGGGAGGGCAAGAGACCCAGTACTTC
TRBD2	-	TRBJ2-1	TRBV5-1	CASSLGLAGAGEQFF	TGCGCCAGCAGCTTGGGACTAGCGGGAGCGGGTGAGCAGTTCTTC
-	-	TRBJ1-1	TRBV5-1	CASSRMTGAMNTEAFF	TGCGCCAGCAGCCGAATGACAGGCGCCATGAACACTGAAGCTTTCTTT